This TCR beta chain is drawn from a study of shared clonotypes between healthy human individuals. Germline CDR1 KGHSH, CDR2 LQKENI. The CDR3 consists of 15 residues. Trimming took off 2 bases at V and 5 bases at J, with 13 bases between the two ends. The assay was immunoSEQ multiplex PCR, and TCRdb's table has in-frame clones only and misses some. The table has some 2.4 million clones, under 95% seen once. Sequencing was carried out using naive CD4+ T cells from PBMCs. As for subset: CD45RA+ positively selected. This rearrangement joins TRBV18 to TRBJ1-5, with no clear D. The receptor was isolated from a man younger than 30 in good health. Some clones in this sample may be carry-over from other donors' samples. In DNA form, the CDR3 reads TGTGCCAGCTCACCAACGGGCGGGAGGGATCAGCCCCAGCATTTT. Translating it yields CASSPTGGRDQPQHF.